Listed below are T cell receptor beta chains from one sample, sequenced in a study of spatial heterogeneity in lung cancer. One entry per CDR3 protein results from TCRdb running MiXCR on the 5' RACE reads. The table shows more than 20,000 distinct CDR3 sequences, with roughly 15% occurring only once. The specimen comprised lung tumor tissue, sampled at surgery. The receptors originated from a female donor with early-stage non-small cell lung cancer. The CDR3 runs from the conserved cysteine through the conserved F or W. D genes are given only for firm matches. The size of a clone is reported for some rows only, either as once, few or many, or as a class for expanded clones.

>-|TRBJ2-2|TRBV20-1|few
TGCAGTGCTAGCTTTGGCCTTCTCGCGTCCGGGGAGCTGTTTTTT
CSASFGLLASGELFF
>TRBD1|TRBJ2-7|TRBV25-1|many
TGTGCCAGCGCCGGGACAGATCTCTCCTACGAGCAGTACTTC
CASAGTDLSYEQYF
>-|TRBJ2-2|TRBV7-9|-
TGTGCCAGCAGCCCCCCAGGAGGGAAGACCGGGGAGCTGTTTTTT
CASSPPGGKTGELFF
>TRBD1|TRBJ2-2|TRBV28|medium-sized
TGTGCCAGCAGTTTGAACCCGGGACAGGGTAACACCGGGGAGCTGTTTTTT
CASSLNPGQGNTGELFF
>-|TRBJ1-4|TRBV7-9|few
TGTGCCAGCAGCTTAGGGGCAGCCCCTAATGAAAAACTGTTTTTT
CASSLGAAPNEKLFF
>-|TRBJ2-1|TRBV20-1|many
TGCAGTGCTCGGCGACCCTACAATGAGCAGTTCTTC
CSARRPYNEQFF
>TRBD2|TRBJ2-1|TRBV10-3|-
TGTGCCATCAGGGATACTAGCGGAAGAACCCTTTACAATGAGCAGTTCTTC
CAIRDTSGRTLYNEQFF
>TRBD1|TRBJ2-2|TRBV20-1|-
TGCAGTGCTTCTGACAGGGTGGGCGGGGAGCTGTTTTTT
CSASDRVGGELFF
>-|TRBJ2-7|TRBV9|medium-sized
TGTGCCAGCAGCGAGGGGTCAGGGGTGTCCTACGAGCAGTACTTC
CASSEGSGVSYEQYF
>TRBD2|TRBJ2-1|TRBV27|-
TGTGCCACCTTTAGAGCGGGATTTTACAATGAGCAGTTCTTC
CATFRAGFYNEQFF
>-|TRBJ2-1|TRBV12-3/TRBV12-4|few
TGTGCCAGCATCAATCAGGGGATCGGGAATGAGCAGTTCTTC
CASINQGIGNEQFF
>-|TRBJ2-3|TRBV5-1|-
TGCGCCAGCAGCCTGCGAGAGGCTGGAGGCACAGATACGCAGTATTTT
CASSLREAGGTDTQYF
>-|TRBJ2-1|TRBV6-2/TRBV6-3|-
TGTGCCAGCACTCTATCCGCCGCCGCCAATGAGCAGTTCTTC
CASTLSAAANEQFF
>-|TRBJ2-5|TRBV11-3|-
TGTGCCAGCAGCTTAGAACGGGGGCAAGAGACCCAGTACTTC
CASSLERGQETQYF
>TRBD2|TRBJ2-6|TRBV7-8|few
TGTGCCAGCAGCCAAAGCGGGGGTGGTGGGGCCAACGTCCTGACTTTC
CASSQSGGGGANVLTF
>TRBD2|TRBJ2-1|TRBV7-2|medium-sized
TGTGCCAGCAGCTTAAGGGGGCGGGGGGGCCAGAATGAGCAGTTCTTC
CASSLRGRGGQNEQFF
>-|TRBJ2-6|TRBV27|-
TGTGCCAGCAGGGACTCTGGGGCCAACGTCCTGACTTTC
CASRDSGANVLTF
>-|TRBJ2-1|TRBV6-2/TRBV6-3|-
TGTGCCAGCACAATAGCAAATGAGCAGTTCTTC
CASTIANEQFF
>-|TRBJ2-3|TRBV7-9|few
TGTGCCAGCAGCGCCGGGCGGGGTTCAGATACGCAGTATTTT
CASSAGRGSDTQYF
>-|TRBJ2-2|TRBV10-1|few
TGCGCCAGCAGTGAGTCTTTAGGAACCGCCGGGGAGCTGTTTTTT
CASSESLGTAGELFF
>-|TRBJ2-4|TRBV27|few
TGTGCCAGCAGTCTTTCGGGGACCTACATTCAGTACTTC
CASSLSGTYIQYF
>-|TRBJ2-1|TRBV7-3|-
TGTGCCAGCAGCTCTAGGTCCGGGGATGAGCAGTTCTTC
CASSSRSGDEQFF
>TRBD2|TRBJ2-7|TRBV9|-
TGTGCCAGCAGCGTAGGACTAGAGGAGCGGGACTACGAGCAGTACTTC
CASSVGLEERDYEQYF
>TRBD2|TRBJ2-3|TRBV6-2/TRBV6-3|-
TGTGCCAGCAGTAGGAATTCGGGACTAGCGGGAGGAAATAGTGATACGCAGTATTTT
CASSRNSGLAGGNSDTQYF
>-|TRBJ1-1|TRBV5-1|medium-sized
TGCGCCAGCAGCTTTTCGGGTTGGGTGAACACTGAAGCTTTCTTT
CASSFSGWVNTEAFF
>TRBD2|TRBJ2-3|TRBV7-6|few
TGTGCCAGCAGCTTAGCGGGGGGGGGACCGGGAATGGCGACAGATACGCAGTATTTT
CASSLAGGGPGMATDTQYF
>TRBD1|TRBJ2-1|TRBV29-1|many
TGCAGCGCCCCGGACAGGGGCTCCTACAATGAGCAGTTCTTC
CSAPDRGSYNEQFF
>-|TRBJ2-7|TRBV29-1|-
TGCAGCGTTGAAGGTTCCTCTGGGGGACCCTACGAGCAGTACTTC
CSVEGSSGGPYEQYF
>TRBD2|TRBJ2-5|TRBV28|-
TGTGCCAGCAGCTCGGACTTGCGGGAGGGCCGAGAGACCCAGTACTTC
CASSSDLREGRETQYF
>TRBD1|TRBJ2-1|TRBV29-1|many
TGCAGCGCTAAGACAGGGAGCAATGAGCAGTTCTTC
CSAKTGSNEQFF
>-|TRBJ2-7|TRBV28|many
TGTGCCAGCAGTTTGCCCGGGACGATGGGCTACGAGCAGTACTTC
CASSLPGTMGYEQYF
>-|TRBJ2-3|TRBV6-2/TRBV6-3|-
TGTGCCAGCAGTTACACCGGACAGAAGATAACAGATACGCAGTATTTT
CASSYTGQKITDTQYF
>-|TRBJ2-3|TRBV20-1|medium-sized
TGCAGTGCCAGATTGCTTGGGGGGAGAGCGGATACGCAGTATTTT
CSARLLGGRADTQYF
>TRBD2|TRBJ2-7|TRBV14|few
TGTGCCAGCAGCCACCGTCGACTAGCGGGAGTGACCTACGAGCAGTACTTC
CASSHRRLAGVTYEQYF
>TRBD1|TRBJ2-7|TRBV3-1|-
TGTGCCAGCAGCCGACAGGGAGCCTACGAGCAGTACTTC
CASSRQGAYEQYF
>-|TRBJ1-3|TRBV21-1|many
TGTGCCAGCAGCAAAGAACAGGCGCTACCCCCCTCTGGAAACACCATATATTTT
CASSKEQALPPSGNTIYF
>-|TRBJ2-7|TRBV20-1|many
TGCAGTGCTAGTTTAGGAGAGTACGAGCAGTACTTC
CSASLGEYEQYF
>-|TRBJ2-7|TRBV4-1|few
TGCGCCAGCAGCCAAGACCACAGGGAACCCTACGAGCAGTACTTC
CASSQDHREPYEQYF
>-|TRBJ2-5|TRBV28|few
TGTGCCAGCAGTTTAGGAGGGCAGGGGGAGACCCAGTACTTC
CASSLGGQGETQYF
>TRBD2|TRBJ2-3|TRBV5-1|many
TGCGCCAGCAGCTCCGGGGGGGCGGAAGATACGCAGTATTTT
CASSSGGAEDTQYF
>TRBD1|TRBJ2-7|TRBV7-3|many
TGTGCCAGCAGCTTAAGCCGGGACAGCTACGAGCAGTACTTC
CASSLSRDSYEQYF
>TRBD1|TRBJ2-3|TRBV28|-
TGTGCCAGCAGTTTAGGGACAGGGATCCCAGATACGCAGTATTTT
CASSLGTGIPDTQYF
>TRBD2|TRBJ2-7|TRBV10-1|-
TGCGCCAGCAGTGGCGGGGGTTTTGAGCAGTACTTC
CASSGGGFEQYF
>TRBD2|TRBJ2-7|TRBV4-1|-
TGCGCCAGCAGCCAAGATCAAATCGGCGGGAGCTTCGACAAGCAGTACTTC
CASSQDQIGGSFDKQYF
>-|TRBJ2-3|TRBV7-2|few
TGTGCCAGCAGCTTACTTTTCACAGATACGCAGTATTTT
CASSLLFTDTQYF
>TRBD1|TRBJ2-7|TRBV29-1|-
TGCAGCGCCTTAGGACAGGGGTCCTACGAGCAGTACTTC
CSALGQGSYEQYF
>-|TRBJ2-1|TRBV11-2|once
TGTGCCAGCAGCCCCCAATCCGGGACACATGAGCAGTTCTTC
CASSPQSGTHEQFF
>TRBD1|TRBJ2-7|TRBV18|many
TGTGCCAGCTCACCATCCGGACAGGGTCGCGAGCAGTACTTC
CASSPSGQGREQYF
>-|TRBJ2-2|TRBV7-2|-
TGTGCCAGCAGCCCTACGGACAGGAACACCGGGGAGCTGTTTTTT
CASSPTDRNTGELFF
>-|TRBJ2-1|TRBV7-9|-
TGTGCCAGCAGCCCCAGGAATTCTAGGAATGAGCAGTTCTTC
CASSPRNSRNEQFF
>TRBD2|TRBJ2-7|TRBV20-1|few
TGCAGTGCGAACCTGGGACTAGCGGCCGCCTACGAGCAGTACTTC
CSANLGLAAAYEQYF
>-|TRBJ2-3|TRBV12-3/TRBV12-4|-
TGTGCCAGCAGTTTCGCGGGGCAGGATACAGATACGCATTATTTT
CASSFAGQDTDTHYF
>-|TRBJ2-2|TRBV19|-
TGTGCCAGTAGCCCCCTCCCGGCCGGGGAGCTGTTTTTT
CASSPLPAGELFF
>TRBD2|TRBJ2-7|TRBV30|many
TGTGCCTGGGCTTCACTAGCGGGAGGACCCAAGCAGTACTTC
CAWASLAGGPKQYF
>TRBD2|TRBJ2-1|TRBV5-6|few
TGTGCCAGCAGCTTTACGGGAGGGGATGAGCAGTTCTTC
CASSFTGGDEQFF
>-|TRBJ2-3|TRBV7-3|-
TGTGCCAGCAGCTTAAACGCGGGGCCTAGCACAGATACGCAGTATTTT
CASSLNAGPSTDTQYF